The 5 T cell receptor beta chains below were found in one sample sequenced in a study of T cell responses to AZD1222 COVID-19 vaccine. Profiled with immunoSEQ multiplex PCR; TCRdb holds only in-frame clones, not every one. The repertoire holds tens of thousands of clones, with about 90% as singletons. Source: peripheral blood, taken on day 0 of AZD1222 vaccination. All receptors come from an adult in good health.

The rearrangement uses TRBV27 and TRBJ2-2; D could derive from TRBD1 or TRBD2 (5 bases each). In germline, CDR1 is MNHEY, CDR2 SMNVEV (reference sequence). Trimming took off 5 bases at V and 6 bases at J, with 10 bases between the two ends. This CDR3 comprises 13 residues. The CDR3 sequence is CASSRGTAGELFF. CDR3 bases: TGTGCCAGCAGTCGTGGGACCGCCGGGGAGCTGTTTTTT.

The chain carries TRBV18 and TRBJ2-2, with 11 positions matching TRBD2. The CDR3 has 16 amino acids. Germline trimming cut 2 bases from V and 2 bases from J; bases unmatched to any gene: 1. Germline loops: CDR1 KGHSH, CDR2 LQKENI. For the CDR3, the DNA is TGTGCCAGCTCACCAACTAGCGGGAGAAACACCGGGGAGCTGTTTTTT. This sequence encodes CASSPTSGRNTGELFF.

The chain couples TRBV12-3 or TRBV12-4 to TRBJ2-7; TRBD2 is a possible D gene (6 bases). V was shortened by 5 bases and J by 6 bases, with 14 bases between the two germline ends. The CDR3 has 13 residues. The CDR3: CASSLGGSREQYF. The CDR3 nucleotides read TGTGCCAGCAGTCTGGGGGGTTCCCGCGAGCAGTACTTC.

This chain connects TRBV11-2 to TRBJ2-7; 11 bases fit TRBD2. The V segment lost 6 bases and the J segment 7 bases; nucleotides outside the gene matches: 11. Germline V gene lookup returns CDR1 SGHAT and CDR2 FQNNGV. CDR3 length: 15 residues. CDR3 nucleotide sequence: TGTGCCAGCAGACGTATAGCGGGAGGGCCGGGAGAGCAGTACTTC. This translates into CASRRIAGGPGEQYF.

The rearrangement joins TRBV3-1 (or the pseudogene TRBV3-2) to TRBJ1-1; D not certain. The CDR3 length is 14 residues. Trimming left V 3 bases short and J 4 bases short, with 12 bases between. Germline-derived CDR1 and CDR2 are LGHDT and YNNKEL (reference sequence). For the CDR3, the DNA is TGTGCCAGCAGCCAGCTAGGGATGCCCACTGAAGCTTTCTTT. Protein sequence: CASSQLGMPTEAFF.